This entry describes one T cell receptor beta chain. These data are taken from a study of blood T cell repertoires in COVID-19. The V gene lost 3 bases and the J gene lost 3 bases, with 11 bases spanning the gap. This CDR3 region has 14 residues. Germline assignment: CDR1 MNHEY and CDR2 SMNVEV (reference sequence). Repertoires were generated with immunoSEQ multiplex PCR, while TCRdb's copy carries only in-frame clones and drops some. The sample lists more than 80,000 clones, 70% to 85% occurring once. Seattle researchers signed up patients amid active infection and tracked them longitudinally. V is TRBV27 and J is TRBJ1-2; D is possibly TRBD1 (5 bases). The sequence came from an elderly woman with COVID-19, enrolled during active disease. The material sequenced was peripheral blood. In DNA form, the CDR3 reads TGTGCCAGCAGTTTGCAGCAGGGTGACTATGGCTACACCTTC. It specifies CASSLQQGDYGYTF.